This TCR beta chain appears in the sequencing data of a study of cytotoxic CD8 clonotypes in ibrutinib-treated CLL. The CDR3 totals 13 residues. Losses at the gene ends were 5 bases for V and 5 bases for J; bases not matched to a gene: 3. The germline V gene has CDR1 SGHTA and CDR2 FQGNSA. Investigators sought sequencing depths of between 1 in 200,000 and 1 in 1 million T cells. This table comes from immunoSEQ multiplex PCR, and its TCRdb copy is limited to in-frame clones, with some not included. The repertoire holds roughly 100,000 clones, with 78% as singletons. The sequencing here drew on PBMCs, taken after 12 months of ibrutinib treatment. J is TRBJ2-3 and V is TRBV7-2, with 8 bases identical to TRBD1. This clonotype was sampled from a human donor with chronic lymphocytic leukemia. CDR3 region: CASSLDRGDTQYF. CDR3 DNA sequence: TGTGCCAGCAGCCTCGACAGGGGAGATACGCAGTATTTT.